Listed here are 14 T cell receptor beta chains from one sample, sequenced in a study of blood T cell repertoires in COVID-19. The protocol was immunoSEQ multiplex PCR, while the TCRdb copy is restricted to in-frame clones and leaves out a portion. The table lists 200,000 or so clones, more than 80% of them singletons. Sequencing was carried out using PBMCs or T cells enriched from blood (not recorded which). These receptors were collected from a woman in her thirties or forties with acute COVID-19.

The V and J genes are TRBV18 and TRBJ2-5, with D unclear. Germline CDR1 KGHSH, CDR2 LQKENI. The CDR3 has 11 residues. The ends were cut back, 3 bases at V and 5 bases at J, with 4 bases in the middle. The DNA of the CDR3 is TGTGCCAGCTCACCGGAGGAGACCCAGTACTTC. Amino acid sequence: CASSPEETQYF.

The V gene is TRBV11-2, the J gene TRBJ2-1; weak D call: TRBD1 (6 bases). The germline CDR1 and CDR2 sequences are SGHAT and FQNNGV. Trimming shortened V by 5 bases and J by 6 bases, and 26 bases separated the two germline ends. This CDR3 spans 18 amino acids. The CDR3 region has the DNA TGTGCCAGCAGCCCAAGAGTGGGGGCCTCTCTTTGGGGCAATGAGCAGTTCTTC. As protein: CASSPRVGASLWGNEQFF.

This rearrangement joins TRBV5-5 to TRBJ1-1; D is perhaps TRBD1 (6 bases). The CDR3 contains 15 residues. Germline lookup yields CDR1 SGHKS and CDR2 YYEKEE (reference sequence). The ends were cut back, 2 bases at V and 1 base at J, with 12 bases in the middle. This CDR3 is CASSFNPQGNTEAFF. The CDR3 nucleotides are TGTGCCAGCAGCTTCAATCCACAGGGGAACACTGAAGCTTTCTTT.

V is TRBV9 and J is TRBJ1-2; 9 bases match TRBD1. This CDR3 has 14 residues. Per the germline V gene, CDR1 is SGDLS and CDR2 is YYNGEE. After removal of 0 bases from V and 6 bases from J, the junction contained 3 bases not matched to a gene. CDR3 nucleotide sequence: TGTGCCAGCAGCGTAGGGGGACAGGGAGATGGCTACACCTTC. Its protein product is CASSVGGQGDGYTF.

The chain combines TRBV25-1 with TRBJ2-1; 8 bases are shared with TRBD1. Looked up from germline, CDR1 is MGHDK and CDR2 is SYGVNS. The CDR3 has 14 residues. V shed 4 bases and J 7 bases; nucleotides not matched to a gene: 6. CDR3 bases: TGTGCCAGCAGTGGGGACAGGCGGGGAAATGAGCAGTTCTTC. Translating it yields CASSGDRRGNEQFF.

The rearrangement joins TRBV19 to TRBJ1-6; 9 nucleotides agree with TRBD1. There are 16 residues in the CDR3. Per germline, CDR1 LNHDA and CDR2 SQIVND (reference sequence). With V trimmed by 1 base and J by 8 bases, 6 bases remained unmatched. CDR3 DNA: TGTGCCAGTAGTATAGTCAGCGGGACAGGGTATTCACCCCTCCACTTT. Protein sequence: CASSIVSGTGYSPLHF.

The chain combines TRBV5-1 with TRBJ1-1, with D possibly TRBD1 on 6 matching bases. Germline assignment: CDR1 SGHRS and CDR2 YFSETQ. The CDR3 consists of 12 residues. Trimming cost V 2 bases and J 5 bases, with 7 bases left between them. The DNA of the CDR3 is TGCGCCAGCAGCTTACAGGGAACTGAAGCTTTCTTT. It translates to CASSLQGTEAFF.

The chain joins TRBV29-1 to TRBJ2-3; perhaps TRBD2 as D (5 bases). Germline CDR1 reads SQVTM; CDR2 reads ANQGSEA. The CDR3 is 13 amino acids. Trimming stripped 4 bases from V and 8 bases from J, with 16 bases between. CDR3 in amino acids: CSVVPGLEGTQYF. In DNA form, the CDR3 reads TGCAGCGTTGTCCCGGGTTTAGAGGGTACGCAGTATTTT.

The chain employs TRBV18 and TRBJ2-2, with 10 positions matching TRBD2. Losses at the gene ends were 4 bases for V and 1 base for J; bases not matched to a gene: 12. This CDR3 comprises 19 residues. In germline, CDR1 is KGHSH, CDR2 LQKENI. CDR3 amino acids: CASSRKDSGGAGNTGELFF. As DNA, the CDR3 is TGTGCCAGCTCACGTAAAGACAGCGGGGGGGCCGGGAACACCGGGGAGCTGTTTTTT.

V usage is TRBV9 and J usage is TRBJ1-6, with D possibly matching TRBD1 (5 bases). There are 17 residues in the CDR3. The germline CDR1 and CDR2 sequences are SGDLS and YYNGEE. V was shortened by 2 bases and J by 7 bases, with 19 bases between the two germline ends. CDR3 sequence reads: CASSVGAGVGLNSPLHF. Written as DNA, the CDR3 is TGTGCCAGCAGCGTCGGAGCGGGGGTGGGATTGAATTCACCCCTCCACTTT.

The rearrangement uses TRBV7-2 and TRBJ1-2; D gene ambiguous. The CDR3 contains 14 residues. Trimming cost V 1 base and J 2 bases, with 8 bases left between them. Germline CDR1 SGHTA, CDR2 FQGNSA. CDR3 sequence reads: CASSLGHTNYGYTF. The DNA of the CDR3 is TGTGCCAGCAGCTTAGGCCACACGAACTATGGCTACACCTTC.

V usage is TRBV5-1 and J usage is TRBJ1-1, with 9 bases matching TRBD1. Germline CDR1 and CDR2: SGHRS and YFSETQ. J lost 0 bases, V lost 4 bases, and 4 bases had no gene match. This CDR3 comprises 15 residues. The CDR3 bases are TGCGCCAGCAGCGAGGGACAGGGTTTGAACACTGAAGCTTTCTTT. Amino acids: CASSEGQGLNTEAFF.

V is TRBV5-1 and J is TRBJ2-2; possibly TRBD2 for D (6 bases). Germline CDR1 SGHRS, CDR2 YFSETQ. CDR3 length: 15 residues. V was cut by 2 bases and J by 3 bases, with 11 bases left in between. The CDR3 region has the DNA TGCGCCAGCAGCTTCGGCGGGGCGGACACCGGGGAGCTGTTTTTT. This sequence encodes CASSFGGADTGELFF.

The chain is built from TRBV4-2 and TRBJ2-1; TRBD2 is a possible D gene (7 bases). The CDR3 runs 15 residues. Germline assignment: CDR1 LGHNA and CDR2 YNFKEQ. V was trimmed by 0 bases and J by 9 bases, leaving 15 bases between them. This CDR3 reads CASSQDVGGAAEQFF. In nucleotides, the CDR3 is TGTGCCAGCAGCCAAGATGTGGGGGGGGCCGCTGAGCAGTTCTTC.